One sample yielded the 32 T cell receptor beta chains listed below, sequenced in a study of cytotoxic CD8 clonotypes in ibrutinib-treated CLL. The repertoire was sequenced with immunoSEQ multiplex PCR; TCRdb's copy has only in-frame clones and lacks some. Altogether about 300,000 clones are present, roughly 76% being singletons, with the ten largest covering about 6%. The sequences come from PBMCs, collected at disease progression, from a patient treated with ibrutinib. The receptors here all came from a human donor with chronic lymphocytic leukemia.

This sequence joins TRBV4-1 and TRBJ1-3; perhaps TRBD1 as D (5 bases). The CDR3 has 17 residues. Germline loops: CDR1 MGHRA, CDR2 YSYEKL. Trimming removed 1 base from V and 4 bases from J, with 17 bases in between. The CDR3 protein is CASSQVMGRGAGNTIYF. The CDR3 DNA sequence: TGCGCCAGCAGCCAAGTAATGGGAAGGGGAGCGGGAAACACCATATATTTT.

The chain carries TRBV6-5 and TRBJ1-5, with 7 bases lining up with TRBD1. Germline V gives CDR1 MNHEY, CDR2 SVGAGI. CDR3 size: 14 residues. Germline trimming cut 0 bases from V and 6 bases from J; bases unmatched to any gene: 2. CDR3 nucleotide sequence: TGTGCCAGCAGTTACTCGACAGGGATTCAGCCCCAGCATTTT. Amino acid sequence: CASSYSTGIQPQHF.

CDR3 protein: CASSARQGSGGSSYEQYF. CDR3 nucleotide sequence: TGCGCCAGCAGCGCCCGACAGGGTAGCGGGGGAAGCTCCTACGAGCAGTACTTC. The V and J genes are TRBV4-1 and TRBJ2-7; 9 positions match TRBD2. Unmatched junction bases numbered 14, after V lost 5 bases and J lost 0 bases. Germline lookup yields CDR1 MGHRA and CDR2 YSYEKL. CDR3 size: 18 residues.

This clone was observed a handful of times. Here the CDR3 reads CASSLGGANVLTF. The CDR3 DNA reads TGTGCCAGCAGCTTGGGTGGGGCCAACGTCCTGACTTTC. V gene TRBV13 combines with J gene TRBJ2-6; no definite D call. Deletions cut 3 bases from V and 3 bases from J, with 3 bases between. The germline CDR1 and CDR2 sequences are PRHDT and FYEKMQ (reference sequence). This CDR3 is 13 amino acids long.

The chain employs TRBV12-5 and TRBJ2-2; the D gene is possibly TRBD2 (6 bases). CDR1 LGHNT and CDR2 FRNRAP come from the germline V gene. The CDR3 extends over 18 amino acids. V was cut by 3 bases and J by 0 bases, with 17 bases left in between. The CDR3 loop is CASGFQLTGDSNTGELFF. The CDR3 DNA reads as TGTGCTAGTGGTTTCCAATTAACGGGAGATTCGAACACCGGGGAGCTGTTTTTT.

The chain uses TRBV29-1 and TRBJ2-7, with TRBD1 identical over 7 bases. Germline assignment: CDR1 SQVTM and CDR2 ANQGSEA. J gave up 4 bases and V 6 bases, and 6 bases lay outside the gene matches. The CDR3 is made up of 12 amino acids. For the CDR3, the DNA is TGCAGCGTACAGGGGTATTGGTACGAGCAGTACTTC. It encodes CSVQGYWYEQYF.

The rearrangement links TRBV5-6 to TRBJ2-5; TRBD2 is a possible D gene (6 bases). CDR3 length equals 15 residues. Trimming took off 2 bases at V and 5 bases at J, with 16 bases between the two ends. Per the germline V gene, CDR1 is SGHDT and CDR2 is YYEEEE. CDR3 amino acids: CASSLKGGAGETQYF. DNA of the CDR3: TGTGCCAGCAGCTTAAAGGGCGGGGCGGGGGAGACCCAGTACTTC.

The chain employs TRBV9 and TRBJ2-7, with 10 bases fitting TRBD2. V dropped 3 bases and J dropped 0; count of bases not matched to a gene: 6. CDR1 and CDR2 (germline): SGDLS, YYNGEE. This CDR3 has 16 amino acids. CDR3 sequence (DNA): TGTGCCAGCAGCGGGGGACTAGCGAGTCCCTCCTACGAGCAGTACTTC. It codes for CASSGGLASPSYEQYF.

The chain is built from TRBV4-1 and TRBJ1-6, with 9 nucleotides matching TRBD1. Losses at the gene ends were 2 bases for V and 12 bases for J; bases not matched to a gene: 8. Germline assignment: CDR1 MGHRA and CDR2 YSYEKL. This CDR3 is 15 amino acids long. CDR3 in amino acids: CASSQPGTGFGPLHF. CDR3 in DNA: TGCGCCAGCAGCCAACCCGGGACAGGGTTTGGACCCCTCCACTTT.

This chain's CDR3 is CASSVWQDYTGELFF. Here the CDR3 DNA reads TGTGCCAGCAGCGTGTGGCAGGATTACACCGGGGAGCTGTTTTTT. J is TRBJ2-2 and V is TRBV9; D is undetermined. CDR1 is SGDLS, CDR2 YYNGEE, per germline. CDR3 length equals 15 residues. Between the trimmed V and J ends, which lost 2 bases and 3 bases, there was a span of 11 bases.

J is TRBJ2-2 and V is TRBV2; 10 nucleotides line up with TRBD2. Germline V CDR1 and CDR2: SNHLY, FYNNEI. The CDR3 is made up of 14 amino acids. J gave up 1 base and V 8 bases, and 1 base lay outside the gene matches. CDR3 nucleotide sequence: TGTGCCAGCTGGACTAGCGGGAACACCGGGGAGCTGTTTTTT. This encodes CASWTSGNTGELFF.

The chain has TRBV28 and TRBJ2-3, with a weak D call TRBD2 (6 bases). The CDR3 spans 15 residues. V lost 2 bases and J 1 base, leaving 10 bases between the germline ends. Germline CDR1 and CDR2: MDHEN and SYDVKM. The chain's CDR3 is CASSLAGWGTDTQYF. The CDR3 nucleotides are TGTGCCAGCAGTTTAGCGGGATGGGGCACAGATACGCAGTATTTT.

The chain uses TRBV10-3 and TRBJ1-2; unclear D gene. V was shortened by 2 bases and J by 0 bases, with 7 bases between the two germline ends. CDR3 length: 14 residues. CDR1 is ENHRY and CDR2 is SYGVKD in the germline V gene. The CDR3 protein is CAISEGRTNYGYTF. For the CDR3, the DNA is TGTGCCATCAGTGAGGGGCGGACTAACTATGGCTACACCTTC.

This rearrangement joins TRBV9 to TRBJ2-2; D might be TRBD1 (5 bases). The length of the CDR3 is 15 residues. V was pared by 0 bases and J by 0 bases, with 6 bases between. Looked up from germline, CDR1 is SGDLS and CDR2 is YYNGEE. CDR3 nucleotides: TGTGCCAGCAGCGTAGTGGGGCCGAACACCGGGGAGCTGTTTTTT. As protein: CASSVVGPNTGELFF. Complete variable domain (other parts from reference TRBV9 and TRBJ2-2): DSGVTQTPKHLITATGQRVTLRCSPRSGDLSVYWYQQSLDQGLQFLIQYYNGEERAKGNILERFSAQQFPDLHSELNLSSLELGDSALYFCASSVVGPNTGELFFGEGSRLTVL.

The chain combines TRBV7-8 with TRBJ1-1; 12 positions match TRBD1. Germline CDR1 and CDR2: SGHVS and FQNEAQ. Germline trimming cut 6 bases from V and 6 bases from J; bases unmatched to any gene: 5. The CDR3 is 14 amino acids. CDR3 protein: CASRGTGGISEAFF. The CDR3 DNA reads TGTGCCAGCAGAGGGACAGGGGGCATTTCTGAAGCTTTCTTT.

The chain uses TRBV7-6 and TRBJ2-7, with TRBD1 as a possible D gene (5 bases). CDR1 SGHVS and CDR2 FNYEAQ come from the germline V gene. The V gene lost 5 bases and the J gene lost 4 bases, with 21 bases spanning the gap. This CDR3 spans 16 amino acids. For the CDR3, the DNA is TGTGCCAGCAGCCACCAGGGCCTCCTTGGGGATTACGAGCAGTACTTC. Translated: CASSHQGLLGDYEQYF.

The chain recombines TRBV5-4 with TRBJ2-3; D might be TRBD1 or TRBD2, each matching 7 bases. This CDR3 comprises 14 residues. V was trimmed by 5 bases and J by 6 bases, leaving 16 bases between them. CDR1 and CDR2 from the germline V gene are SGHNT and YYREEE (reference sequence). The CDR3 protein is CASSYQGGSDTQYF. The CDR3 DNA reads TGTGCCAGCAGTTATCAGGGGGGGTCTGATACGCAGTATTTT. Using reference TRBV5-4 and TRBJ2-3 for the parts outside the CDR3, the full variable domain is ETGVTQSPTHLIKTRGQQVTLRCSSQSGHNTVSWYQQALGQGPQFIFQYYREEENGRGNFPPRFSGLQFPNYSSELNVNALELDDSALYLCASSYQGGSDTQYFGPGTRLTVL.

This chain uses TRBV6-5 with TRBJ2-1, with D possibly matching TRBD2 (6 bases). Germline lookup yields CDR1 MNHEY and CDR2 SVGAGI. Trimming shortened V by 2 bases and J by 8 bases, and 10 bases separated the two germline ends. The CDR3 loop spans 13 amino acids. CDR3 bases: TGTGCCAGCAGTTACGGGGCTAGCGATGAGCAGTTCTTC. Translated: CASSYGASDEQFF.

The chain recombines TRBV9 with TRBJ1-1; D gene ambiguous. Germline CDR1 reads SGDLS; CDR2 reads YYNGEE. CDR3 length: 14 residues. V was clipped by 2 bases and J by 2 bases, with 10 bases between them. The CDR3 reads CASSVTPYNTEAFF. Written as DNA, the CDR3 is TGTGCCAGCAGCGTGACACCCTATAACACTGAAGCTTTCTTT. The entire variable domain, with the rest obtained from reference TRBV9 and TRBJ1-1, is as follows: DSGVTQTPKHLITATGQRVTLRCSPRSGDLSVYWYQQSLDQGLQFLIQYYNGEERAKGNILERFSAQQFPDLHSELNLSSLELGDSALYFCASSVTPYNTEAFFGQGTRLTVV.

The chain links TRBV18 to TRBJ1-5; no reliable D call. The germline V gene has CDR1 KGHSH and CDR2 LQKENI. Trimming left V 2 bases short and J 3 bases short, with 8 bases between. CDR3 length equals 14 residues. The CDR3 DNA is TGTGCCAGCTCACCAGTTTCCTCCAATCAGCCCCAGCATTTT. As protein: CASSPVSSNQPQHF.

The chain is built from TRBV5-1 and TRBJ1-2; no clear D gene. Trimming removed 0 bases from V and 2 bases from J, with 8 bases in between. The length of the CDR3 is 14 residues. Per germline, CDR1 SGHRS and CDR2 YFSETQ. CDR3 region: CASSLEVANYGYTF. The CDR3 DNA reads TGCGCCAGCAGCTTGGAAGTAGCCAACTATGGCTACACCTTC.

CDR3: CASRGTGLPQETQYF. CDR3 nucleotide sequence: TGTGCCAGCAGGGGGACAGGGCTACCTCAAGAGACCCAGTACTTC. The chain uses TRBV6-1 and TRBJ2-5; 9 nucleotides align to TRBD1. V gave up 6 bases and J gave up 2 bases; unmatched junction bases: 7. The CDR3 runs 15 residues. The germline CDR1 and CDR2 sequences are MNHNS and SASEGT.

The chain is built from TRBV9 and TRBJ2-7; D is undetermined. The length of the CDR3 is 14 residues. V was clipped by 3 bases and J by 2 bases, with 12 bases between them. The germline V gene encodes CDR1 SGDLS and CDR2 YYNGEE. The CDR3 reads CASSAPTFPYEQYF. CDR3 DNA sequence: TGTGCCAGCAGCGCCCCGACATTCCCCTACGAGCAGTACTTC.

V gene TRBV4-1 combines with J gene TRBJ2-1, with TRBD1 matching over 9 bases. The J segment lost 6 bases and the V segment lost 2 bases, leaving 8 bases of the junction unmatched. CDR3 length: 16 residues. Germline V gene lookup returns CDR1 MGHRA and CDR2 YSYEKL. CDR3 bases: TGCGCCAGCAGCCAAACACCGGGACAGGGTGGCAATGAGCAGTTCTTC. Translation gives CASSQTPGQGGNEQFF.

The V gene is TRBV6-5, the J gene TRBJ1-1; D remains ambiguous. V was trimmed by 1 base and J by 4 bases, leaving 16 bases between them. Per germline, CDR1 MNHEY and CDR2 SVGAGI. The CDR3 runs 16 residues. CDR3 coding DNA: TGTGCCAGCAGTTACTTGGGAGGGTGGCGTTTCACTGAAGCTTTCTTT. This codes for CASSYLGGWRFTEAFF.

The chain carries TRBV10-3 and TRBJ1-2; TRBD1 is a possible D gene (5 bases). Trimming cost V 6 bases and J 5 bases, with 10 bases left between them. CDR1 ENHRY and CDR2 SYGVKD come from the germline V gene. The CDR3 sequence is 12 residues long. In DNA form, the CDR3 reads TGTGCCATCAGGGGGCGAGGGTATGGCTACACCTTC. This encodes CAIRGRGYGYTF.

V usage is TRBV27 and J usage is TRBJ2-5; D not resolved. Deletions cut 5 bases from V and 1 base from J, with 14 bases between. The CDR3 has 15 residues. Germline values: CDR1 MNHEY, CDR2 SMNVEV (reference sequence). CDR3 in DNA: TGTGCCAGCAGTCCACTGGACGGATCCCAAGAGACCCAGTACTTC. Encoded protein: CASSPLDGSQETQYF.

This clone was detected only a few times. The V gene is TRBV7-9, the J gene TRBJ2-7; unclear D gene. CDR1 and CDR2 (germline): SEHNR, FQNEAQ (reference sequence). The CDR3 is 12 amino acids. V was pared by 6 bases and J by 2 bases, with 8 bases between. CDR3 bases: TGTGCCAGCAGTGGAGAGACCTACGAGCAGTACTTC. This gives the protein CASSGETYEQYF.

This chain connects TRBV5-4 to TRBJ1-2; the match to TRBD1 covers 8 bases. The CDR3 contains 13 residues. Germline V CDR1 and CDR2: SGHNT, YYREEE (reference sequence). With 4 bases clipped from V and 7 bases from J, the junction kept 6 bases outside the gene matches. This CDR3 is CASSVDRVSGYTF. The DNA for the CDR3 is TGTGCCAGCAGCGTGGACAGGGTATCTGGCTACACCTTC.

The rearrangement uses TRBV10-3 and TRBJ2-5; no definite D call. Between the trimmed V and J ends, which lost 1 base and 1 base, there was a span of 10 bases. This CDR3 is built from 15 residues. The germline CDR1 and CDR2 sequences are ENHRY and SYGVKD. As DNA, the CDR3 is TGTGCCATCAGTGAGTTTTCGACGGGCCAAGAGACCCAGTACTTC. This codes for CAISEFSTGQETQYF.

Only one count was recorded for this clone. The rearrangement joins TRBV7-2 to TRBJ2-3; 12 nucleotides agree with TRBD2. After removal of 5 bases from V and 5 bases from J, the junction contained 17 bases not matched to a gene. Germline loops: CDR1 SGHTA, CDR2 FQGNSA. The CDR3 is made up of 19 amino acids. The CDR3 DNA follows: TGTGCCAGCAGCGTTCGCGCGTCCGGACTAGCGGGATCGGTAGATACGCAGTATTTT. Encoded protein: CASSVRASGLAGSVDTQYF.

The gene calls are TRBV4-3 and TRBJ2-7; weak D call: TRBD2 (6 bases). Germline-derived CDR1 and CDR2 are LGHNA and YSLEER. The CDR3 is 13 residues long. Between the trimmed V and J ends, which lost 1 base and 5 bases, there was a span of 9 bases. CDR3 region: CASSQAEGHEQYF. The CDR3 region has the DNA TGCGCCAGCAGCCAAGCGGAGGGCCACGAGCAGTACTTC.